This entry lists 12 T cell receptor beta chains sequenced from one sample in a study of T cell responses to AZD1222 COVID-19 vaccine. TCRdb's table, derived via immunoSEQ multiplex PCR, lists solely in-frame clones and lacks some. The repertoire holds about 66,000 clones, 70% to 90% seen once, with roughly 5% in the top ten. The source was peripheral blood, collected 28 days after the second dose of the MenACWY control vaccine. These receptor sequences come from an adult who received the MenACWY meningococcal vaccine as a control.

DNA for the CDR3: TGTGCCAGCAGCCCCGGCCAGGGGGTAAACTATGGCTACACCTTC. Its translation is CASSPGQGVNYGYTF. The V and J genes are TRBV2 and TRBJ1-2; 7 nucleotides agree with TRBD1. V gave up 6 bases and J gave up 2 bases; unmatched junction bases: 9. Per germline, CDR1 SNHLY and CDR2 FYNNEI. The CDR3 loop spans 15 amino acids. Full variable domain (rest looked up from reference TRBV2 and TRBJ1-2): EPEVTQTPSHQVTQMGQEVILRCVPISNHLYFYWYRQILGQKVEFLVSFYNNEISEKSEIFDDQFSVERPDGSNFTLKIRSTKLEDSAMYFCASSPGQGVNYGYTFGSGTRLTVV.

The chain joins TRBV5-4 to TRBJ2-3; 7 nucleotides agree with TRBD1. This CDR3 has 14 residues. Germline-derived CDR1 and CDR2 are SGHNT and YYREEE (reference sequence). Trimming at V came to 0 bases and at J to 5 bases, leaving 3 bases not matched to a gene. The CDR3 spells CASSLGQGVDTQYF. The CDR3 DNA reads as TGTGCCAGCAGCTTGGGGCAGGGGGTAGATACGCAGTATTTT.

The chain has TRBV29-1 and TRBJ1-2; tentative D call: TRBD1 (6 bases). The CDR3 totals 12 residues. The ends were cut back, 7 bases at V and 8 bases at J, with 17 bases in the middle. Germline loops: CDR1 SQVTM, CDR2 ANQGSEA. For the CDR3, the DNA is TGCAGCGGCAGGGACGTTGGGGGCGGCTACACCTTC. It codes for CSGRDVGGGYTF.

J is TRBJ2-7 and V is TRBV20-1, with D hard to call. CDR1 DFQATT and CDR2 SNEGSKA come from the germline V gene (reference sequence). CDR3 size: 11 residues. With 0 bases removed from V and 6 bases from J, the gap between germline ends came to 6 bases. The CDR3 is CSARDLLEQYF. The CDR3 DNA sequence: TGCAGTGCTAGAGATCTCCTCGAGCAGTACTTC.

The rearrangement links TRBV28 to TRBJ2-1; D ambiguous. The CDR3 length is 15 residues. V lost 5 bases, J lost 1 base, and 12 bases lay in between. Germline V lookup: CDR1 MDHEN, CDR2 SYDVKM. CDR3 DNA sequence: TGTGCCAGCAGTGTACAGATACCATCCTACAATGAGCAGTTCTTC. It encodes CASSVQIPSYNEQFF.

The rearrangement uses TRBV6-5 and TRBJ1-2, with a tentative D call TRBD1 (5 bases). CDR3 length: 12 amino acids. CDR1 and CDR2 from the germline V gene are MNHEY and SVGAGI. Deletions cut 4 bases from V and 3 bases from J, with 6 bases between. The CDR3 DNA reads as TGTGCCAGCAGTTTCAGGGACTATGGCTACACCTTC. Amino acid sequence: CASSFRDYGYTF.

The chain combines TRBV28 with TRBJ2-4; TRBD1 matches at 7 bases. The CDR3 loop spans 16 amino acids. Trimming cost V 2 bases and J 4 bases; bases outside gene matches: 8. Germline V lookup: CDR1 MDHEN, CDR2 SYDVKM. CDR3 in amino acids: CASSLGSGTAKNIQYF. CDR3 DNA sequence: TGTGCCAGCAGTTTAGGATCCGGGACAGCGAAAAACATTCAGTACTTC.

The CDR3 DNA reads TGTGCCAGCTCACCTTCTTCGGAACTAGCGGGAGGGCATGGCGGGGCCGAGCAGTACTTC. This sequence encodes CASSPSSELAGGHGGAEQYF. The V and J genes are TRBV18 and TRBJ2-7; 13 nucleotides match TRBD2. The CDR3 loop spans 20 amino acids. The germline V gene has CDR1 KGHSH and CDR2 LQKENI. V was clipped by 3 bases and J by 6 bases; unmatched bases: 20.

This clone is a singleton in its sample. The V and J genes are TRBV7-8 and TRBJ1-1; D unresolved. Germline CDR1 is SGHVS and CDR2 is FQNEAQ. The ends were cut back, 0 bases at V and 8 bases at J, with 10 bases in the middle. The CDR3 spans 13 residues. In DNA, the CDR3 is TGTGCCAGCAGCTTAGCGCTCTCGGGGGAAGCTTTCTTT. Translating it yields CASSLALSGEAFF. Full variable domain (remainder filled in from reference TRBV7-8 and TRBJ1-1): GAGVSQSPRYKVAKRGQDVALRCDPISGHVSLFWYQQALGQGPEFLTYFQNEAQLDKSGLPSDRFFAERPEGSVSTLKIQRTQQEDSAVYLCASSLALSGEAFFGQGTRLTVV.

The rearrangement uses TRBV5-4 and TRBJ2-2; a weak D match, TRBD2 (5 bases). This CDR3 contains 15 residues. Germline V gene sequence: CDR1 SGHNT, CDR2 YYREEE (reference sequence). V gave up 1 base and J gave up 5 bases, with 12 bases separating them. The CDR3 DNA reads as TGTGCCAGCAGCTTGTATAGGACGGGGACCGGGGAGCTGTTTTTT. This translates into CASSLYRTGTGELFF.

The chain has TRBV27 and TRBJ2-6; D is ambiguous. V lost 4 bases to trimming and J lost 2 bases, with 0 bases between them. This CDR3 has 12 amino acids. Germline V lookup: CDR1 MNHEY, CDR2 SMNVEV (reference sequence). DNA for the CDR3: TGTGCCAGCAGTTCTGGGGCCAACGTCCTGACTTTC. As protein: CASSSGANVLTF.

CDR3 loop: CASSEATGGYLNYGYTF. Written as DNA, the CDR3 is TGCGCCAGCAGCGAAGCGACAGGAGGCTACTTGAACTATGGCTACACCTTC. This chain uses TRBV4-3 with TRBJ1-2, with D tentatively TRBD1 (6 bases). V dropped 5 bases and J dropped 2 bases, with 21 bases sitting between them. Germline V gene sequence: CDR1 LGHNA, CDR2 YSLEER. The CDR3 consists of 17 residues.